The TCR beta chain described here comes from a study of CD8+ T cells in alopecia areata. Study background: Administration of oral tofacitinib to treated patients was at 5 to 10 mg twice daily.

Overall study results and limits: Clonality exceeded that of normal scalp in lesional scalp, most notably in alopecia totalis/universalis.

Germline-derived CDR1 and CDR2 are LGHNA and YSLEER. The CDR3 contains 14 residues. Trimming took off 0 bases at V and 5 bases at J, with 10 bases between the two ends. Comment on this clone: What it binds is unknown.

The authors extracted RNA and reverse transcribed it into cDNA as the sequencing template. Libraries were prepared by immunoSEQ multiplex PCR; TCRdb keeps only in-frame clonotypes and omits some of them. The sample holds roughly 140,000 clones, about 51% seen once. The rearrangement joins TRBV4-3 to TRBJ1-1; D is uncertain. Sequenced material: CD8+ T cells sorted from blood, taken at week 0. The TCR sequence derives from a human donor with alopecia areata. Here the CDR3 DNA reads TGCGCCAGCAGCCAAGATCGGGAGGGTACTGAAGCTTTCTTT. It encodes CASSQDREGTEAFF.